These T cell receptor beta chains were read from a single sample in a study of blood T cell repertoires in COVID-19. Assay used: immunoSEQ multiplex PCR; TCRdb lists only in-frame clones, some missing. The table lists about 200,000 clones, 76% of them singletons. The sequencing input was PBMCs or T cells enriched from blood (not recorded which). These receptors came from a woman aged 50 to 65 with acute COVID-19. Both conserved end residues are part of each CDR3. The order of the fields is J gene, D gene, CDR3 length, clone size, V gene, CDR3 protein, CDR3 DNA. A D gene is named only where the DNA matches it firmly. Some rows have no size entry. The others give once, few or many, or a class for an expanded clone.

j_call: TRBJ1-6; d_call: -; cdr3_length: 14; clone_size: -; v_call: TRBV2; cdr3_aa: CASSEWTATSPLHF; cdr3_nt: TGTGCCAGCAGTGAATGGACAGCTACTTCACCCCTCCACTTT
j_call: TRBJ1-1; d_call: -; cdr3_length: 15; clone_size: few; v_call: TRBV4-1; cdr3_aa: CASSQDILGGTEAFF; cdr3_nt: TGCGCCAGCAGCCAAGATATCCTAGGGGGCACTGAAGCTTTCTTT
j_call: TRBJ1-6; d_call: TRBD1; cdr3_length: 15; clone_size: -; v_call: TRBV7-8; cdr3_aa: CASSQRRDRDSPLHF; cdr3_nt: TGTGCCAGCAGCCAAAGACGGGACAGGGATTCACCCCTCCACTTT
j_call: TRBJ1-1; d_call: TRBD1; cdr3_length: 15; clone_size: -; v_call: TRBV6-5; cdr3_aa: CASSYLAGGNTEAFF; cdr3_nt: TGTGCCAGCAGTTACCTCGCAGGGGGCAACACTGAAGCTTTCTTT
j_call: TRBJ2-5; d_call: -; cdr3_length: 16; clone_size: -; v_call: TRBV7-2; cdr3_aa: CASSSGQGGAQETQYF; cdr3_nt: TGTGCCAGCAGCTCAGGACAGGGAGGGGCTCAAGAGACCCAGTACTTC
j_call: TRBJ1-2; d_call: TRBD1; cdr3_length: 14; clone_size: -; v_call: TRBV5-1; cdr3_aa: CASSTRTGSFVYTF; cdr3_nt: TGCGCCAGCAGCACTCGGACAGGAAGTTTTGTCTACACCTTC
j_call: TRBJ1-2; d_call: TRBD1; cdr3_length: 12; clone_size: -; v_call: TRBV6-5; cdr3_aa: CASNQQGNGYTF; cdr3_nt: TGTGCCAGCAATCAACAGGGGAATGGCTACACCTTC
j_call: TRBJ1-1; d_call: -; cdr3_length: 12; clone_size: -; v_call: TRBV5-1; cdr3_aa: CASSFQGGEAFF; cdr3_nt: TGCGCCAGCAGCTTTCAGGGAGGTGAAGCTTTCTTT
j_call: TRBJ1-2; d_call: TRBD1; cdr3_length: 14; clone_size: -; v_call: TRBV6-5; cdr3_aa: CASRPGQGSDGYTF; cdr3_nt: TGTGCCAGCAGACCCGGACAGGGAAGCGATGGCTACACCTTC
j_call: TRBJ2-3; d_call: -; cdr3_length: 14; clone_size: few; v_call: TRBV7-2; cdr3_aa: CASSSSDGGGTQYF; cdr3_nt: TGTGCCAGCAGCTCCTCGGACGGAGGAGGTACGCAGTATTTT
j_call: TRBJ1-2; d_call: -; cdr3_length: 14; clone_size: -; v_call: TRBV6-1; cdr3_aa: CASSEDGPHYGYTF; cdr3_nt: TGTGCCAGCAGTGAAGACGGTCCACACTATGGCTACACCTTC
j_call: TRBJ2-6; d_call: TRBD1; cdr3_length: 19; clone_size: -; v_call: TRBV11-2; cdr3_aa: CASSPQHGTGISGANVLTF; cdr3_nt: TGTGCCAGCAGCCCCCAGCACGGGACAGGGATCTCTGGGGCCAACGTCCTGACTTTC
j_call: TRBJ2-3; d_call: -; cdr3_length: 14; clone_size: -; v_call: TRBV19; cdr3_aa: CASSPESGLNTQYF; cdr3_nt: TGTGCCAGTAGCCCTGAGTCAGGGCTCAATACGCAGTATTTT
j_call: TRBJ1-6; d_call: -; cdr3_length: 15; clone_size: -; v_call: TRBV7-2; cdr3_aa: CASSPLIGGNSPLHF; cdr3_nt: TGTGCCAGCAGTCCCCTGATCGGCGGGAATTCACCCCTCCACTTT
j_call: TRBJ1-4; d_call: -; cdr3_length: 14; clone_size: -; v_call: TRBV2; cdr3_aa: CASSVQGTNEKLFF; cdr3_nt: TGTGCCAGCAGTGTACAGGGAACTAATGAAAAACTGTTTTTT
j_call: TRBJ2-1; d_call: -; cdr3_length: 16; clone_size: -; v_call: TRBV19; cdr3_aa: CASGRAGMLLYNEQFF; cdr3_nt: TGTGCCAGTGGTCGCGCAGGGATGTTGTTATACAATGAGCAGTTCTTC
j_call: TRBJ1-1; d_call: -; cdr3_length: 13; clone_size: -; v_call: TRBV7-9; cdr3_aa: CASSSGVGTEAFF; cdr3_nt: TGTGCCAGCAGCTCGGGGGTTGGCACTGAAGCTTTCTTT
j_call: TRBJ2-1; d_call: -; cdr3_length: 14; clone_size: once; v_call: TRBV9; cdr3_aa: CASSVLGTDNEQFF; cdr3_nt: TGTGCCAGCAGCGTTTTGGGCACGGACAATGAGCAGTTCTTC
j_call: TRBJ1-4; d_call: TRBD1; cdr3_length: 13; clone_size: -; v_call: TRBV30; cdr3_aa: CAWTTGGREKLFF; cdr3_nt: TGTGCCTGGACCACAGGGGGTCGGGAAAAACTGTTTTTT
j_call: TRBJ1-1; d_call: TRBD1; cdr3_length: 16; clone_size: -; v_call: TRBV18; cdr3_aa: CASSPFEGTGVSEAFF; cdr3_nt: TGTGCCAGCTCCCCTTTCGAAGGGACAGGGGTATCTGAAGCTTTCTTT
j_call: TRBJ2-5; d_call: -; cdr3_length: 16; clone_size: -; v_call: TRBV11-2; cdr3_aa: CASIEGRGRYQETQYF; cdr3_nt: TGTGCCAGCATCGAAGGGCGGGGACGGTACCAAGAGACCCAGTACTTC